Sequencing of this TCR beta chain was carried out in a study of shared clonotypes between healthy human individuals. Regarding the study as a whole: Richness estimates generally favored naive over memory subsets. Though the depth was large, rarefaction showed that sorted-subset sequencing was incomplete.

A note on this clone: Antigen: not known.

CDR1 is SEHNR, CDR2 FQNEAQ, per germline (reference sequence). CDR3 length equals 12 residues. Trimming stripped 2 bases from V and 5 bases from J, with 4 bases between. Produced via immunoSEQ multiplex PCR; TCRdb's table is partial and in-frame only. The table records some 1,100,000 clones, approximately 80% of them present only once. The chain links TRBV7-9 to TRBJ1-5; D is unresolved. The sequence came from a man aged 18 to 29 in good health. Some clones in this sample may be carry-over from other donors' samples. The specimen was memory CD4+ T cells from PBMCs. Subset in this sample: CD45RA-negative fraction. The DNA of the CDR3 is TGTGCCAGCAGCTTAATTGATCAGCCCCAGCATTTT. This codes for CASSLIDQPQHF.